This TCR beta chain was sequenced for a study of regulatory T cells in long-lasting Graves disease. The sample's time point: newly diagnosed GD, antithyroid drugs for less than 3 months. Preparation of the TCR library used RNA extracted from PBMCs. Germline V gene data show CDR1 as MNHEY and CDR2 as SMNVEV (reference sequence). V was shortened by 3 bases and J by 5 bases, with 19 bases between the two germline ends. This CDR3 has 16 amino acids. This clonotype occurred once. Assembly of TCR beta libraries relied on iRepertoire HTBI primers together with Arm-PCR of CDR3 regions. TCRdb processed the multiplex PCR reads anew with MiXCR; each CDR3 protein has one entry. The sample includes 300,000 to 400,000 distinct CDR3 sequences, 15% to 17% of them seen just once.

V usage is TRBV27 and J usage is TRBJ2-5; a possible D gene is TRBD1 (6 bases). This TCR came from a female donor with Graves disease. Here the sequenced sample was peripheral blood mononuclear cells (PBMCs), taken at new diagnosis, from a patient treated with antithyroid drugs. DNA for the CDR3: TGTGCCAGCAGTTTTAAGGCAGGGGAGTTTGCGGAGACCCAGTACTTC. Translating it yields CASSFKAGEFAETQYF.